These T cell receptor beta chains were read from a single sample in a study of lymphopenia after photon versus proton radiotherapy. Repertoires were generated with immunoSEQ multiplex PCR, while TCRdb's copy carries only in-frame clones and drops some. This table holds 20,000 to 25,000 clones, around 85% found once. This specimen consisted of peripheral blood, obtained from a patient treated with photon-based radiotherapy. All receptors derive from a man in his 60s with pancreatic cancer. Each CDR3 is given with its conserved first and last residue. The D gene is left open where the match is weak. Clone size is stated in some rows and not others, as once, few, many or a class when expanded.

CDR3nt: TGTGCCAGCAGCTTAGCTGGGGCAGGGTACGAGACCCAGTACTTC
CDR3aa: CASSLAGAGYETQYF
v_gene: TRBV7-9
abundance: NA
j_gene: TRBJ2-5
d_gene: NA

CDR3nt: TGTGCCAGCAGTTTATTCCCGTTCGGGGGCGCAGACACTGAAGCTTTCTTT
CDR3aa: CASSLFPFGGADTEAFF
v_gene: TRBV27
abundance: NA
j_gene: TRBJ1-1
d_gene: NA

CDR3nt: TGTGCCAGCAGCCGTTGGGCAAGCACCGGGGAGCTGTTTTTT
CDR3aa: CASSRWASTGELFF
v_gene: TRBV7-9
abundance: once
j_gene: TRBJ2-2
d_gene: NA

CDR3nt: TGCGCCAGCAGGGGGCAGGGTACTAATGAAAAACTGTTTTTT
CDR3aa: CASRGQGTNEKLFF
v_gene: TRBV5-1
abundance: NA
j_gene: TRBJ1-4
d_gene: NA

CDR3nt: TGTGCCAGCAGTACCGCGGGGGACCGAGATACGCAGTATTTT
CDR3aa: CASSTAGDRDTQYF
v_gene: TRBV6-5
abundance: NA
j_gene: TRBJ2-3
d_gene: TRBD2

CDR3nt: TGTGCCAGCAGCCCGCCGGGCTCCGGGCGCTACGAGCAGTACTTC
CDR3aa: CASSPPGSGRYEQYF
v_gene: TRBV7-2
abundance: NA
j_gene: TRBJ2-7
d_gene: NA

CDR3nt: TGTGCCAGCAGTGAGTACAGGGTCGGAGGCTACACCTTC
CDR3aa: CASSEYRVGGYTF
v_gene: TRBV2
abundance: NA
j_gene: TRBJ1-2
d_gene: NA

CDR3nt: TGCGCCAGCAGCACGGGACACACTGAAGCTTTCTTT
CDR3aa: CASSTGHTEAFF
v_gene: TRBV5-1
abundance: once
j_gene: TRBJ1-1
d_gene: NA

CDR3nt: TGTGCCAGCAGCTTGTTGGCCGGGACAATTTTACTCGAGCAGTACTTC
CDR3aa: CASSLLAGTILLEQYF
v_gene: TRBV11-1
abundance: NA
j_gene: TRBJ2-7
d_gene: NA

CDR3nt: TGTGCCTGGAGGAGAGGGACTCCCTACAATGAGCAGTTCTTC
CDR3aa: CAWRRGTPYNEQFF
v_gene: TRBV30
abundance: NA
j_gene: TRBJ2-1
d_gene: NA

CDR3nt: TGTGCCAGCAGTTACTCGGGGGGCGTTACAGATACGCAGTATTTT
CDR3aa: CASSYSGGVTDTQYF
v_gene: TRBV6-5
abundance: NA
j_gene: TRBJ2-3
d_gene: NA

CDR3nt: TGTGCCTGGAGGGGGTGGGGAACCGGGGAGCTGTTTTTT
CDR3aa: CAWRGWGTGELFF
v_gene: TRBV30
abundance: NA
j_gene: TRBJ2-2
d_gene: NA

CDR3nt: TGCAGCGTAGCATTAGCGGGGGGGATCGGTGAGCAGTTCTTC
CDR3aa: CSVALAGGIGEQFF
v_gene: TRBV29-1
abundance: NA
j_gene: TRBJ2-1
d_gene: TRBD2

CDR3nt: TGTGCCAGCAGTTCCCGACAGGGGGCATCCACTGAAGCTTTCTTT
CDR3aa: CASSSRQGASTEAFF
v_gene: TRBV6-1
abundance: NA
j_gene: TRBJ1-1
d_gene: TRBD1

CDR3nt: TGCGCCAGCAGCCAGACTAGCGGGGGGTCATTAGAGCAGTTCTTC
CDR3aa: CASSQTSGGSLEQFF
v_gene: TRBV5-1
abundance: NA
j_gene: TRBJ2-1
d_gene: TRBD2

CDR3nt: TGTGCCAGCAGTTACCTACAGGGGGCGCTTACCGGGGAGCTGTTTTTT
CDR3aa: CASSYLQGALTGELFF
v_gene: TRBV6-6
abundance: NA
j_gene: TRBJ2-2
d_gene: TRBD1

CDR3nt: TGTGCCAGTAGTCGGAGGAACACCGGGGAGCTGCTTTTT
CDR3aa: CASSRRNTGELLF
v_gene: TRBV19
abundance: NA
j_gene: TRBJ2-2
d_gene: NA

CDR3nt: TGTGCCAGCAGCCGACAGGGTGGTCAGCCCCAGCATTTT
CDR3aa: CASSRQGGQPQHF
v_gene: TRBV6-1
abundance: NA
j_gene: TRBJ1-5
d_gene: TRBD1

CDR3nt: TGTGCCAGCAGACTCAGGGGCTCCTACAATGAGCAGTTCTTC
CDR3aa: CASRLRGSYNEQFF
v_gene: TRBV6-1
abundance: once
j_gene: TRBJ2-1
d_gene: NA

CDR3nt: TGCGCCAGCAGCTTGGCCTTAACAGGGGTCACCTACGAGCAGTACTTC
CDR3aa: CASSLALTGVTYEQYF
v_gene: TRBV5-1
abundance: NA
j_gene: TRBJ2-7
d_gene: TRBD1

CDR3nt: TGTGCCAGCAGAAATATGGTTGGCTCCACTGAAGCTTTCTTT
CDR3aa: CASRNMVGSTEAFF
v_gene: TRBV6-5
abundance: NA
j_gene: TRBJ1-1
d_gene: NA

CDR3nt: TGTGCCAGCAGCTTAGGTAGGGTCAGGGGAAATCAGCCCCAGCATTTT
CDR3aa: CASSLGRVRGNQPQHF
v_gene: TRBV7-8
abundance: NA
j_gene: TRBJ1-5
d_gene: NA

CDR3nt: TGTGCCAGCAGCTTAATGGCAGGGGCTGAGACCCAGTACTTC
CDR3aa: CASSLMAGAETQYF
v_gene: TRBV7-3
abundance: NA
j_gene: TRBJ2-5
d_gene: NA